A single sample gave rise to the 30 T cell receptor beta chains below, sequenced in a study of vaccination and CD4 T cells after COVID-19 (dated by TCRdb to between 2022 and 2023). No antigen is known for these receptors. Library generation was performed with PCR. The listed sequencing device is Illumina iSeq 100. TCR sequencing of DNA from cultured CD4+ T cells used the Oncomine TCR Beta short-read assay at the Johns Hopkins FTIC core. TCRdb handled the public reads itself, with Q25 trimming in fastp and clone calling in MiXCR, and kept productive beta chains. Each CDR3 protein appears once, grouped with its most common genes and DNA. The sample table records 15,000 to 20,000 distinct CDR3 sequences; 55% of these occur just once. The ten biggest clones cover roughly 9.1% of the sample. The treatment or condition label, as the study defines it: approximately nine-day PBMC culture with coronavirus spike peptide pools or control peptides (ViraFEST assay).

The sample was CD4+ T cells from blood, cultured in vitro. The source of these receptors is a human donor who had recovered from COVID-19.

This clonotype has just a few counts. The chain couples TRBV7-2 to TRBJ1-5; D gene ambiguous. The CDR3 is made up of 14 amino acids. Germline assignment: CDR1 SGHTA and CDR2 FQGNSA. V was pared by 4 bases and J by 4 bases, with 11 bases between. CDR3 amino acids: CASSSPGRNQPQHF. The CDR3 nucleotides are TGTGCCAGCAGCTCTCCCGGACGTAATCAGCCCCAGCATTTT.

V usage is TRBV30 and J usage is TRBJ2-2; the match to TRBD2 covers 8 bases. Trimming cost V 2 bases and J 6 bases; bases outside gene matches: 11. Germline CDR1 is GTSNPN and CDR2 is SVGIG (reference sequence). The length of the CDR3 is 16 residues. The CDR3 here is CAWSPLREGLSGELFF. The CDR3 nucleotides are TGTGCCTGGAGTCCCCTACGGGAGGGCCTGTCCGGGGAGCTGTTTTTT. Together with reference TRBV30 and TRBJ2-2, the CDR3 gives the full variable domain: SQTIHQWPATLVQPVGSPLSLECTVEGTSNPNLYWYRQAAGRGLQLLFYSVGIGQISSEVPQNLSASRPQDRQFILSSKKLLLSDSGFYLCAWSPLREGLSGELFFGEGSRLTVL.

The chain has TRBV19 and TRBJ2-6; TRBD2 matches 7 bases. Germline values: CDR1 LNHDA, CDR2 SQIVND (reference sequence). This CDR3 is built from 13 residues. Unmatched junction bases numbered 3, after V lost 11 bases and J lost 2 bases. The CDR3 is CASRGAGANVLTF. The CDR3 nucleotides are TGTGCCTCCCGGGGGGCTGGGGCCAACGTCCTGACTTTC.

This clonotype was recorded a few times. V gene TRBV11-2 combines with J gene TRBJ2-2; TRBD1 is a possible D gene (5 bases). CDR3 size: 14 residues. CDR1 and CDR2 from the germline V gene are SGHAT and FQNNGV. The V and J ends lost 1 base and 9 bases respectively, with 12 bases between them. CDR3 in DNA: TGTGCCAGCAGCTTAGGGGGCTCCCCAAGGGAGCTGTTTTTT. It specifies CASSLGGSPRELFF.

J is TRBJ1-2 and V is TRBV4-3, with D maybe TRBD1 (5 bases). Trimming removed 4 bases from V and 3 bases from J, with 24 bases in between. Germline CDR1 and CDR2: LGHNA and YSLEER. The CDR3 sequence is 18 residues long. The CDR3 reads CASSPTTPLGGADYGYTF. The CDR3 DNA reads TGCGCCAGCAGCCCTACAACGCCCCTAGGAGGGGCGGACTATGGCTACACCTTC.

This chain connects TRBV12-3 or TRBV12-4 to TRBJ1-2, with D perhaps TRBD1 (6 bases). CDR3 length: 14 amino acids. V lost 2 bases to trimming and J lost 6 bases, with 13 bases between them. CDR3 sequence reads: CASSLRGGLDGYTF. CDR3 DNA sequence: TGTGCCAGCAGTTTAAGGGGGGGTTTGGATGGCTACACCTTC.

The chain links TRBV20-1 to TRBJ1-5, with D perhaps matching TRBD1 (6 bases). Trimming stripped 5 bases from V and 6 bases from J, with 17 bases between. Germline V CDR1 and CDR2: DFQATT, SNEGSKA (reference sequence). This CDR3 comprises 14 residues. The CDR3, as DNA: TGCAGTGCTTCCCGACAGGAGCAGGTTCAGCCCCAGCATTTT. Its protein product is CSASRQEQVQPQHF.

This chain connects TRBV7-6 to TRBJ1-3, with D unclear. The CDR3 is 16 residues long. Trimming took off 3 bases at V and 3 bases at J, with 15 bases between the two ends. CDR1 and CDR2 from the germline V gene are SGHVS and FNYEAQ. This CDR3 is CASSLTGVWSGNTIYF. The CDR3 bases are TGTGCCAGCAGCTTGACCGGGGTTTGGAGTGGAAACACCATATATTTT. Using reference TRBV7-6 and TRBJ1-3 for the parts outside the CDR3, the full variable domain is GAGVSQSPRYKVTKRGQDVALRCDPISGHVSLYWYRQALGQGPEFLTYFNYEAQQDKSGLPNDRFSAERPEGSISTLTIQRTEQRDSAMYRCASSLTGVWSGNTIYFGEGSWLTVV.

In this sample, this clonotype turned up once. The chain is built from TRBV29-1 and TRBJ2-7; a weak D match, TRBD2 (5 bases). The CDR3 is made up of 11 amino acids. V lost 6 bases, J lost 4 bases, and 10 bases lay in between. Germline CDR1 reads SQVTM; CDR2 reads ANQGSEA. CDR3 in DNA: TGCAGCGTACTCACTAGTTACGAGCAGTACTTC. This codes for CSVLTSYEQYF.

The chain employs TRBV2 and TRBJ1-1, with D possibly matching TRBD1 (6 bases). V dropped 7 bases and J dropped 11 bases, with 23 bases sitting between them. Germline V gene lookup returns CDR1 SNHLY and CDR2 FYNNEI. There are 14 residues in the CDR3. The CDR3: CASTIGGAATMAFF. For the CDR3, the DNA is TGTGCCAGCACCATCGGGGGGGCCGCCACGATGGCTTTCTTT.

The V call is TRBV3-1, the J call TRBJ2-3; D remains unclear. Germline V CDR1 and CDR2: LGHDT, YNNKEL (reference sequence). V lost 3 bases and J lost 1, with 8 bases in between. The CDR3 is 14 amino acids. CDR3 sequence reads: CASSQQAGTDTQYF. In nucleotides, the CDR3 is TGTGCCAGCAGCCAGCAGGCGGGCACAGATACGCAGTATTTT.

The V call is TRBV20-1, the J call TRBJ2-7; the D call may be TRBD1 or TRBD2 (5 bases each). V gave up 6 bases and J gave up 3 bases, with 18 bases separating them. Germline lookup yields CDR1 DFQATT and CDR2 SNEGSKA (reference sequence). The CDR3 has 14 amino acids. The CDR3 sequence is CSATSPGPHYEQYF. The CDR3 DNA sequence: TGCAGTGCAACTTCCCCGGGACCTCACTACGAGCAGTACTTC.

V usage is TRBV5-1 and J usage is TRBJ2-1; 10 positions match TRBD2. CDR3 size: 14 residues. The V gene end was trimmed by 3 bases and the J gene end by 6 bases; junction bases not matched to a gene: 3. In germline, CDR1 is SGHRS, CDR2 YFSETQ. The CDR3 loop reads CASSSASGSNEQFF. The CDR3 region has the DNA TGCGCCAGCAGCTCCGCTAGCGGGAGCAATGAGCAGTTCTTC.

This chain joins TRBV27 and TRBJ1-1; TRBD1 is a possible D gene (6 bases). CDR3 length: 14 residues. Germline V gene lookup returns CDR1 MNHEY and CDR2 SMNVEV (reference sequence). V lost 6 bases and J 4 bases, leaving 15 bases between the germline ends. Written as DNA, the CDR3 is TGTGCCAGCAGCTTCACGGGGGGCTCCACTGAAGCTTTCTTT. The encoded protein is CASSFTGGSTEAFF.

V usage is TRBV6-2 or TRBV6-3 and J usage is TRBJ2-4; D might be TRBD1 (5 bases). Trimming stripped 0 bases from V and 0 bases from J, with 6 bases between. Per germline, CDR1 MNHEY and CDR2 SVGEGT. This CDR3 comprises 15 residues. The CDR3 sequence is CASSYSTVAKNIQYF. The CDR3 region has the DNA TGTGCCAGCAGTTACTCGACAGTAGCCAAAAACATTCAGTACTTC.

This clonotype occurred a few times. The CDR3 region has the DNA TGCGCCAGCGGCAGTGGAGCAAAAGAGACCCAGTACTTC. It yields the protein CASGSGAKETQYF. This rearrangement joins TRBV23-1 to TRBJ2-5, with D unresolved. TRBV23-1 is classed as an ORF, of uncertain function. Trimming removed 8 bases at V and 3 bases at J, with 13 bases between. This CDR3 spans 13 amino acids.

J is TRBJ1-3 and V is TRBV30; D is unresolved. The CDR3 sequence is 15 residues long. Trimming removed 3 bases at V and 0 bases at J, with 12 bases between. Germline V gene sequence: CDR1 GTSNPN, CDR2 SVGIG (reference sequence). The CDR3 region has the DNA TGTGCCTGGAGCCGGGTAGACTCCTCTGGAAACACCATATATTTT. The encoded protein is CAWSRVDSSGNTIYF.

This clonotype was seen a handful of times. The chain is built from TRBV6-1 and TRBJ1-1; 7 bases match TRBD1. Looked up from germline, CDR1 is MNHNS and CDR2 is SASEGT. V dropped 7 bases and J dropped 11; count of bases not matched to a gene: 10. The CDR3 loop spans 12 amino acids. The CDR3 coding sequence is TGTGCCAGCACCGGGGACAGTAGGGGGGCTTTCTTT. This codes for CASTGDSRGAFF.

This clonotype has just a few counts. V gene TRBV20-1 combines with J gene TRBJ1-2, with unresolved D. The CDR3 loop spans 9 amino acids. Germline values: CDR1 DFQATT, CDR2 SNEGSKA (reference sequence). CDR3 nucleotide sequence: TGCAGAGGCCCCTATGGCTACACCTTC. The encoded protein is CRGPYGYTF.

The chain employs TRBV7-9 and TRBJ1-2; D not certain. CDR3 length: 13 amino acids. Germline V gene sequence: CDR1 SEHNR, CDR2 FQNEAQ (reference sequence). V lost 0 bases to trimming and J lost 8 bases, with 10 bases between them. CDR3 sequence: CASSLAGLEGYTF. CDR3 DNA sequence: TGTGCCAGCAGCTTAGCAGGGCTTGAAGGCTACACCTTC.

The genes are TRBV5-4 and TRBJ2-3; D not certain. The CDR3 has 14 residues. The V gene lost 1 base and the J gene lost 2 bases, with 8 bases spanning the gap. Germline V gene lookup returns CDR1 SGHNT and CDR2 YYREEE (reference sequence). The CDR3 loop reads CASSLSRYTDTQYF. The CDR3 nucleotides are TGTGCCAGCAGCTTGAGTCGCTACACAGATACGCAGTATTTT.

This clonotype was detected a few times. V usage is TRBV19 and J usage is TRBJ1-5, with 9 bases identical to TRBD1. CDR1 is LNHDA, CDR2 SQIVND, per germline (reference sequence). This CDR3 is 15 amino acids long. The ends lost 7 bases at V and 1 base at J; junction bases unmatched: 5. The CDR3 DNA reads TGTGCCAGTACCCGGACAGGGGCGAGCAATCAGCCCCAGCATTTT. It is translated as CASTRTGASNQPQHF. Full variable domain (rest looked up from reference TRBV19 and TRBJ1-5): DGGITQSPKYLFRKEGQNVTLSCEQNLNHDAMYWYRQDPGQGLRLIYYSQIVNDFQKGDIAEGYSVSREKKESFPLTVTSAQKNPTAFYLCASTRTGASNQPQHFGDGTRLSIL.

The V and J genes are TRBV6-4 and TRBJ1-4, with 8 nucleotides matching TRBD1. The CDR3 has 15 amino acids. V lost 5 bases, J lost 4 bases, and 6 bases stayed unmatched. In germline, CDR1 is MRHNA, CDR2 SNTAGT. The CDR3 reads CASSLPGQVNEKLFF. The CDR3 nucleotides are TGTGCCAGCAGTCTTCCGGGACAGGTTAATGAAAAACTGTTTTTT.

The chain carries TRBV19 and TRBJ2-2, with 7 bases lining up with TRBD2. This CDR3 region has 14 residues. J lost 4 bases, V lost 6 bases, and 5 bases had no gene match. CDR1 is LNHDA and CDR2 is SQIVND in the germline V gene (reference sequence). The CDR3, as DNA: TGTGCCAGTAGATGGGGAGGGAGCACCGGGGAGCTGTTTTTT. Translating it yields CASRWGGSTGELFF.

This chain links TRBV11-2 with TRBJ2-1; D possibly corresponds to TRBD2 (6 bases). V was clipped by 1 base and J by 7 bases, with 14 bases between them. Germline V gene data show CDR1 as SGHAT and CDR2 as FQNNGV. The CDR3 consists of 15 residues. The CDR3 sequence: CASSLGPLAGNEQFF. In DNA form, the CDR3 reads TGTGCCAGCAGCTTAGGGCCACTAGCCGGGAATGAGCAGTTCTTC.

V is TRBV7-2 and J is TRBJ2-5, with 9 bases lining up with TRBD2. V gave up 5 bases and J gave up 5 bases; unmatched junction bases: 6. CDR1 is SGHTA, CDR2 FQGNSA, per germline. This CDR3 is built from 14 residues. CDR3 residues: CASSQGLAIETQYF. The CDR3 DNA sequence: TGTGCCAGCAGCCAGGGACTAGCTATCGAGACCCAGTACTTC. The complete variable domain, with remaining parts taken from reference TRBV7-2 and TRBJ2-5, reads GAGVSQSPSNKVTEKGKDVELRCDPISGHTALYWYRQSLGQGLEFLIYFQGNSAPDKSGLPSDRFSAERTGGSVSTLTIQRTQQEDSAVYLCASSQGLAIETQYFGPGTRLLVL.

This clonotype was counted between two and nine times. This rearrangement joins TRBV20-1 to TRBJ2-3, with 7 bases fitting TRBD1. Germline CDR1 DFQATT, CDR2 SNEGSKA (reference sequence). With V trimmed by 6 bases and J by 3 bases, 6 bases remained unmatched. This CDR3 is built from 13 residues. CDR3 nucleotide sequence: TGCAGTGCAGGGACAGAGGGAACAGATACGCAGTATTTT. Amino acid sequence: CSAGTEGTDTQYF.

The chain is built from TRBV14 and TRBJ2-7; D is uncertain. Per the germline V gene, CDR1 is SGHDN and CDR2 is FVKESK. Deletions cut 6 bases from V and 0 bases from J, with 12 bases between. This CDR3 contains 14 residues. The CDR3 spells CASSYAVSSYEQYF. Written as DNA, the CDR3 is TGTGCCAGCAGTTACGCGGTTAGCTCCTACGAGCAGTACTTC.

As regards this clonotype: One end of the junction does not line up with germline, which may come from a read error. This chain connects TRBV7-9 to TRBJ1-1; 7 bases align to TRBD1. The germline V gene encodes CDR1 SEHNR and CDR2 FQNEAQ (reference sequence). The CDR3 is made up of 13 amino acids. The CDR3 loop is CASSLAGTAEAFF. In DNA, the CDR3 is TGTGCCAGCAGCCTAGCCGGGACAGCTGAAGCTTTCTTT.

In this sample, this clonotype turned up a few times. V gene TRBV24-1 combines with J gene TRBJ1-2; D is perhaps TRBD1 (5 bases). This CDR3 has 16 amino acids. Between the trimmed V and J ends, which lost 4 bases and 6 bases, there was a span of 20 bases. CDR1 KGHDR and CDR2 SFDVKD come from the germline V gene. This CDR3 reads CATSDGRLGRVDGYTF. CDR3 sequence (DNA): TGTGCCACCAGTGACGGGAGGTTGGGCAGGGTAGATGGCTACACCTTC.